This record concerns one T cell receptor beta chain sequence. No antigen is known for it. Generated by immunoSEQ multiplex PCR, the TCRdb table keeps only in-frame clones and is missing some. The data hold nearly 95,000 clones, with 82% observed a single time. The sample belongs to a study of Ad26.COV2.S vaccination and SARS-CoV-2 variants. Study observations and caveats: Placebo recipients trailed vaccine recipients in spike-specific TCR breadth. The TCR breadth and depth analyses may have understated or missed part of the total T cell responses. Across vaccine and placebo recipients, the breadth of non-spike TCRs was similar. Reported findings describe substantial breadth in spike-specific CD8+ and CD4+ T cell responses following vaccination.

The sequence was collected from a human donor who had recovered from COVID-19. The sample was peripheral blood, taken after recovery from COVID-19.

The CDR3: CASSGNRGLCEKLFF. The CDR3 bases are TGTGCCAGCAGCGGAAACAGGGGGCTTTGTGAAAAACTGTTTTTT. The chain has TRBV21-1 and TRBJ1-4; TRBD1 is the table's D call and was not checked against the DNA. TRBV21-1 constitutes a pseudogene. There are 15 residues in the CDR3.